In its sample, the clone carrying this T cell receptor beta chain was seen many times. Antigen: not known. Documented time point: newly diagnosed GD, antithyroid drugs for less than 3 months. From PBMCs, RNA was extracted and then used to make the TCR library. Per American Thyroid Association guidelines, Graves' disease was diagnosed. Peripheral blood, at about 9 milliliters, went into EDTA tubes. Assembly of TCR beta libraries relied on iRepertoire HTBI primers together with Arm-PCR of CDR3 regions. MiXCR, applied by TCRdb to the multiplex PCR reads, yields one record per CDR3 protein. Among more than 350,000 distinct CDR3 sequences listed, around 14% were seen once. The sample comes from a study of regulatory T cells in long-lasting Graves disease. Regarding the study as a whole: Persistent cases of Graves' showed reduced TCR diversity relative to newly diagnosed patients.

The CDR3 runs 15 residues. The V end was cut by 4 bases, the J end by 5 bases, with 14 bases between. Per the germline V gene, CDR1 is MNHEY and CDR2 is SMNVEV (reference sequence). The sample was also linked to a second study, of T cells in Graves' hyperthyroidism and ophthalmopathy.

The chain combines TRBV27 with TRBJ2-2; possible D gene TRBD2, 5 bases. Specimen: peripheral blood mononuclear cells (PBMCs), collected at new diagnosis, from a patient treated with antithyroid drugs. This receptor was taken from a woman aged 25 to 45 with Graves disease. The CDR3 DNA is TGTGCCAGCAGTTCCACTAGTCGTACTACCGGGGAGCTGTTTTTT. Protein: CASSSTSRTTGELFF.